Included here is one T cell receptor (beta chain) sequence, with context. Which antigen it targets is not known. Base qualities are missing; no much larger clone stands one base away. Sequences SNHLY (CDR1) and FYNNEI (CDR2) are obtained from the germline V gene. The junction shows trimming of 6 bases on V and 3 bases on J, plus 9 bases between the germline ends. Including the terminal cysteine and phenylalanine, the CDR3 comprises 12 residues. Of the read, only the CDR3 DNA is kept; its 36 bases are in frame from base 1. TCRbeta CDR3 regions were amplified from genomic DNA by means of the immunoSEQ Assay, a bias-controlled multiplex PCR. In the authors' own workflow: Nucleated cell counts per sample were estimated from amplification of reference gene primers within the assay. Sequence reads were collapsed and filtered to measure the absolute abundance of every unique TCRbeta CDR3 rearrangement. Productive Simpson clonality was computed per sample as the square root of Simpson's diversity index over productive rearrangements. The immuneACCESS repertoire file appears here via TCRdb, limited to in-frame rearrangements. These files lack a portion of the clones; in checked studies, under half of the deficit traces to unresolved V genes, and the cause of the others is not known. V, J and clone size are taken as reported in that table, and D and trimming were inferred from the DNA itself. The sample data list about 220,000 clones, and less than 90% of these were observed just once. The ten largest make up 15% to 20% of the sample.

The entry originates in a study of blood T cell repertoires in COVID-19 (dated by TCRdb to 2018 to 2021). Background for the entire study: Samples covering the acute and convalescent phases of COVID-19 were provided by collaborators in the United States, Italy and Spain. Where HLA class I and class II types were available, the types were taken from metadata supplied by the sample provider, not from assay-based typing. The dataset comprised deeply sampled blood TCRbeta repertoires from subjects exposed to, actively infected with, or recovered from COVID-19. Nearly every sample came with metadata listing a de-identified subject ID, COVID-19 status, age in years and sex. A freely available public database, intended as a resource for researchers studying the immune response to SARS-CoV-2, is where the repertoires were released. The samples were drawn from two sources: the first 160 participants of the ongoing ImmuneRACE study, and 1,200 or so subjects contributed by 6 global collaborators. The material from the prospective study consisted of cDNA or gDNA derived from T cells, B-cell-depleted T cells, or PBMCs.

Each collaborating institution followed its own protocols to collect whole blood in K2EDTA tubes. For TCRbeta analysis, collaborators shipped samples in one of three forms: frozen whole blood, isolated PBMCs, or DNA extracted from either of those sample types. General conclusions and limits of the study: Clinical and demographic metadata were provided uncurated, with the amount varying by source and participant.

The sequence was collected from a man aged 25 to 40 with active or convalescent COVID-19. Sequenced sample: peripheral blood. This receptor chain uses TRBV2 and TRBJ2-7; a tentative D match to TRBD1 spans 6 bases. This receptor has the CDR3 CASRRTVYEQYF. The nucleotide sequence reads as follows: TGTGCCAGCAGGAGGACAGTCTACGAGCAGTACTTC.